This entry lists 15 T cell receptor beta chains sequenced from one sample in a study of blood T cell repertoires in COVID-19. Measured with immunoSEQ multiplex PCR; TCRdb has only the in-frame clones, and not every one. The data hold 150,000 to 200,000 clones, with about 91% observed a single time. The sample was PBMCs or T cells enriched from blood (not recorded which). The receptors were sampled from a woman between 18 and 30 years old who had recovered from COVID-19.

This chain links TRBV7-3 with TRBJ2-7; a possible D gene is TRBD2 (6 bases). In germline, CDR1 is SGHTA, CDR2 FQGTGA. CDR3 size: 15 residues. Trimming shortened V by 3 bases and J by 2 bases, and 14 bases separated the two germline ends. CDR3 sequence reads: CASSFGGSPPYEQYF. For the CDR3, the DNA is TGTGCCAGCAGCTTCGGAGGGTCCCCCCCCTACGAGCAGTACTTC.

The chain has TRBV27 and TRBJ1-2, with 10 bases identical to TRBD1. Losses at the gene ends were 2 bases for V and 3 bases for J; bases not matched to a gene: 9. The CDR3 is 17 amino acids. CDR1 MNHEY and CDR2 SMNVEV come from the germline V gene (reference sequence). The CDR3 is CASSLKSGTGVYYGYTF. The CDR3 coding sequence is TGTGCCAGCAGTTTAAAATCCGGGACAGGGGTTTACTATGGCTACACCTTC.

The J gene is TRBJ1-6, the V gene TRBV7-8; 7 nucleotides align to TRBD1. This CDR3 comprises 13 residues. Per germline, CDR1 SGHVS and CDR2 FQNEAQ. The J segment lost 10 bases and the V segment lost 6 bases, leaving 6 bases of the junction unmatched. For the CDR3, the DNA is TGTGCCAGCAGTTACAGGGGACAATCACCCCTCCACTTT. It specifies CASSYRGQSPLHF.

The chain employs TRBV18 and TRBJ1-4; D is unresolved. This CDR3 is built from 12 residues. The V end lost 5 bases, the J end lost 8 bases, and 9 bases lay between the germline ends. Germline V gene data show CDR1 as KGHSH and CDR2 as LQKENI. As DNA, the CDR3 is TGTGCCAGCTCATCGGTTCCCGAAAAACTGTTTTTT. Its translation: CASSSVPEKLFF.

This chain joins TRBV28 and TRBJ1-6; 9 bases line up with TRBD1. V was clipped by 6 bases and J by 7 bases; unmatched bases: 13. The length of the CDR3 is 17 residues. Germline lookup yields CDR1 MDHEN and CDR2 SYDVKM. CDR3 in DNA: TGTGCCAGCAGCCGCGGACAGGGGCCCACTTGGAATTCACCCCTCCACTTT. Amino acid sequence: CASSRGQGPTWNSPLHF.

This chain links TRBV9 with TRBJ2-1, with D perhaps matching TRBD2 (6 bases). V lost 0 bases and J 4 bases, leaving 8 bases between the germline ends. There are 14 residues in the CDR3. Germline CDR1 SGDLS, CDR2 YYNGEE. The CDR3 region is CASSVGGTYNEQFF. The CDR3 coding sequence is TGTGCCAGCAGCGTAGGCGGGACGTACAATGAGCAGTTCTTC.

This chain joins TRBV6-5 and TRBJ2-7; 8 bases are a match to TRBD1. The V gene end was trimmed by 3 bases and the J gene end by 0 bases; junction bases not matched to a gene: 7. The germline V gene has CDR1 MNHEY and CDR2 SVGAGI. The CDR3 sequence is 16 residues long. The CDR3 protein is CASSYWRTGTSYEQYF. Written as DNA, the CDR3 is TGTGCCAGCAGTTATTGGAGGACAGGGACCTCCTACGAGCAGTACTTC.

V is TRBV18 and J is TRBJ2-2; no definite D call. The CDR3 runs 13 residues. Germline-derived CDR1 and CDR2 are KGHSH and LQKENI. V dropped 3 bases and J dropped 6 bases, with 8 bases sitting between them. For the CDR3, the DNA is TGTGCCAGCTCACCCTCTAGTGCCGGGGAGCTGTTTTTT. Protein: CASSPSSAGELFF.

The J gene is TRBJ2-7, the V gene TRBV28; no definite D call. The ends were cut back, 2 bases at V and 3 bases at J, with 11 bases in the middle. Germline CDR1 reads MDHEN; CDR2 reads SYDVKM. The CDR3 runs 14 residues. DNA for the CDR3: TGTGCCAGCAGTTTAACGCGGAAGAACTACGAGCAGTACTTC. It is translated as CASSLTRKNYEQYF.

This clone has just one count. The chain is built from TRBV2 and TRBJ2-7, with D possibly being TRBD2 (6 bases). With 7 bases removed from V and 1 base from J, the gap between germline ends came to 23 bases. Looked up from germline, CDR1 is SNHLY and CDR2 is FYNNEI. This CDR3 has 17 residues. In DNA, the CDR3 is TGTGCCAGCATGAAGATTGGAGGGGCGTTACAATCCTACGAGCAGTACTTC. Translating gives CASMKIGGALQSYEQYF.

The chain uses TRBV2 and TRBJ2-7; TRBD1 matches 7 bases. The germline V gene has CDR1 SNHLY and CDR2 FYNNEI. CDR3 size: 15 residues. The J segment lost 5 bases and the V segment lost 6 bases, leaving 13 bases of the junction unmatched. The DNA for the CDR3 is TGTGCCAGCAGGATCGGAACAGGGGCGAAGCACGAGCAGTACTTC. Its translation is CASRIGTGAKHEQYF.

V and J are TRBV7-6 and TRBJ2-5, with 9 bases lining up with TRBD1. The germline V gene encodes CDR1 SGHVS and CDR2 FNYEAQ. Germline trimming cut 5 bases from V and 2 bases from J; bases unmatched to any gene: 3. This CDR3 spans 14 amino acids. The CDR3 DNA follows: TGTGCCAGCAGCACCGGGACAGGGCAAGAGACCCAGTACTTC. This sequence encodes CASSTGTGQETQYF.

This rearrangement joins TRBV6-2 or TRBV6-3 to TRBJ1-2; D gene unclear. CDR3 length equals 13 residues. Germline V gene sequence: CDR1 MNHEY, CDR2 SVGEGT. The V end lost 0 bases, the J end lost 8 bases, and 10 bases lay between the germline ends. Here the CDR3 reads CASSYSSVVGYTF. The CDR3 bases are TGTGCCAGCAGTTACTCGTCTGTTGTCGGCTACACCTTC.

V usage is TRBV30 and J usage is TRBJ2-5, with D possibly TRBD2 on 7 matching bases. From germline, CDR1 is GTSNPN and CDR2 SVGIG (reference sequence). The CDR3 runs 12 residues. The DNA of the CDR3 is TGTGCGGGGGGCGGGGGCTGGGAGACCCAGTACTTC. It is translated as CAGGGGWETQYF. The full variable domain, in which reference TRBV30 and TRBJ2-5 provide the parts outside the CDR3, is SQTIHQWPATLVQPVGSPLSLECTVEGTSNPNLYWYRQAAGRGLQLLFYSVGIGQISSEVPQNLSASRPQDRQFILSSKKLLLSDSGFYLCAGGGGWETQYFGPGTRLLVL.

The gene calls are TRBV7-9 and TRBJ2-3; D remains ambiguous. The germline V and J ends were trimmed by 6 bases and 4 bases, with 8 bases remaining between them. Germline-derived CDR1 and CDR2 are SEHNR and FQNEAQ (reference sequence). The CDR3 is made up of 12 amino acids. CDR3 DNA sequence: TGTGCCAGCAGGTTCTATTCAGATACGCAGTATTTT. The encoded protein is CASRFYSDTQYF.